This is a list of T cell receptor beta chains from one sample in a study of blood T cell repertoires in COVID-19. Libraries were prepared by immunoSEQ multiplex PCR; TCRdb keeps only in-frame clonotypes and omits some of them. The sample has 50,000 to 75,000 clones, around 93% seen once. The sequenced material came from peripheral blood. The source is a man aged 65 to 79 with active COVID-19. Both conserved end residues are part of each CDR3. The order of the fields is J gene, D gene, V gene, clone size, CDR3 DNA, CDR3 protein. D genes are given only for firm matches. Clone size is given for some rows only: seen once, a few or many times, or a class if the clone is expanded.

TRBJ1-2 . TRBV28 . TGTGCCAGCAGTTTAACAGGGTCCGCCGTCGGCTACACCTTC CASSLTGSAVGYTF
TRBJ2-2 TRBD2 TRBV5-1 . TGCGCCAGCAGCCCCCAGAAGACTAGCGGGGGCCCCCCCGGGGAGCTGTTTTTT CASSPQKTSGGPPGELFF
TRBJ2-5 TRBD2 TRBV7-9 . TGTGCCAGCAGCGACGGACTAGCGGCTCCAGAGACCCAGTACTTC CASSDGLAAPETQYF
TRBJ2-5 TRBD2 TRBV19 . TGTGCCAGTAGTATGGCGGGGGTCCAAGAGACCCAGTACTTC CASSMAGVQETQYF
TRBJ2-7 . TRBV5-1 . TGCGCCAGCAGCCTCGGAGGAGTCGCCTACGAGCAGTACTTC CASSLGGVAYEQYF
TRBJ1-2 TRBD1 TRBV5-5 . TGTGCCAGCAGCCCGACCTTTTCTTTGACAGGGGGGAATGGCTACACCTTC CASSPTFSLTGGNGYTF
TRBJ2-5 TRBD2 TRBV29-1 . TGCAGCGTTGGAGGGGCTAGCGGGGGGGCTGGCCAAGAGACCCAGTACTTC CSVGGASGGAGQETQYF
TRBJ1-1 TRBD1 TRBV9 . TGTGCCAGCAGCGCCTTGACAGGGTACACTGAAGCTTTCTTT CASSALTGYTEAFF
TRBJ1-6 . TRBV11-2 few TGTGCCAGTCCAGTATGGAGGAGGTCCTATAATTCACCCCTCCACTTT CASPVWRRSYNSPLHF
TRBJ2-5 . TRBV3-1/TRBV3-2 . TGTGCCAGCAGCCCGCCGGCGGGAGAGACCCAGTACTTC CASSPPAGETQYF
TRBJ2-5 . TRBV12-5 . TGTGCTAGTGGCACCCAGGACACGCGGGAGACCCAGTACTTC CASGTQDTRETQYF
TRBJ2-7 TRBD1 TRBV5-4 once TGTGCCAGCAGATCGTATGACAGGGGAAGTGAGCAGTACTTC CASRSYDRGSEQYF
TRBJ2-2 . TRBV25-1 . TGTGCCAGCAGTGTAAAGGGGGACCCCGGGGAGCTGTTTTTT CASSVKGDPGELFF
TRBJ2-2 . TRBV18 . TGTGCCAGCTCACCAAATACTCTAATACCCTCGGGGGCCGGGGAGCTGTTTTTT CASSPNTLIPSGAGELFF
TRBJ1-4 . TRBV6-5 once TGTGCCAGCAGCCTCAGGCGCACTAATGAAAAACTGTTTTTT CASSLRRTNEKLFF
TRBJ1-2 . TRBV7-2 . TGTGCCAGCAGCTTAGTTGCAGGGATAAACTATGGCTACACCTTC CASSLVAGINYGYTF
TRBJ2-3 . TRBV18 . TGTGCCAGCTCACCGATTGGAGCAGATACGCAGTATTTT CASSPIGADTQYF
TRBJ2-3 . TRBV4-1 . TGCGCCAGCAGCCAAGTTTTCGAGGCAGATACGCAGTATTTT CASSQVFEADTQYF
TRBJ1-4 TRBD1 TRBV5-4 . TGTGCCAGCAGCTTGCCCGGACAGGGATATGAAAAACTGTTTTTT CASSLPGQGYEKLFF
TRBJ2-1 TRBD2 TRBV6-4 . TGTGCCAGCAGCCCCTCAGCGGGGAGACATGAGCAGTTCTTC CASSPSAGRHEQFF
TRBJ2-1 . TRBV6-2/TRBV6-3 . TGTGCCAGCAGCCAGGGGTTCGGAGGGTGGAGGGATGAGCAGTTCTTC CASSQGFGGWRDEQFF
TRBJ1-1 . TRBV5-1 . TGCGCCAGCAGCTTGGCCCCCGGGGGTCGCTTGGGGAACACTGAAGCTTTCTTT CASSLAPGGRLGNTEAFF
TRBJ2-1 TRBD1 TRBV7-2 . TGTGCCAGCAGCTTAGATTATCCAAGGACAGGGGCTAATTTGGAGCAGTTCTTC CASSLDYPRTGANLEQFF
TRBJ1-1 TRBD1 TRBV18 . TGTGCCAGCTCGCCCATGTCCAGGGGGCAGAGCACTGAAGCTTTCTTT CASSPMSRGQSTEAFF
TRBJ2-5 TRBD1 TRBV2 . TGTGCCAGCAGTGCCCAGAGGACAGGGGAGACCCAGTACTTC CASSAQRTGETQYF
TRBJ2-5 . TRBV3-1/TRBV3-2 . TGTGCCAGCAGCCCCTACAGGATTACCTTGCAAGAGACCCAGTACTTC CASSPYRITLQETQYF
TRBJ2-1 . TRBV3-1/TRBV3-2 . TGTGCCAGCAGCCACGGCCCCGGTCGGGATGAGCAGTTCTTC CASSHGPGRDEQFF
TRBJ2-1 TRBD1 TRBV28 . TGTGCCAGCATCAAACCGGGACAGGGGGCCCATGAGCAGTTCTTC CASIKPGQGAHEQFF
TRBJ1-3 TRBD1 TRBV5-1 . TGCGCCAGCACCATGGGACAGGGGTTTGGAAACACCATATATTTT CASTMGQGFGNTIYF
TRBJ2-3 TRBD2 TRBV5-1 . TGCGCCAGCAGCCTGGGAGGCGGGGGGACCTTCACAGATACGCAGTATTTT CASSLGGGGTFTDTQYF
TRBJ2-2 TRBD2 TRBV2 few TGTGCCAGCCAAGCGGGGGGATTCACCGGGGAGCTGTTTTTT CASQAGGFTGELFF
TRBJ1-1 TRBD1 TRBV6-1 . TGTGCCAGCAGTGAAAATCCACAGGGGACGGCTGAAGCTTTCTTT CASSENPQGTAEAFF
TRBJ1-2 TRBD1 TRBV6-5 . TGTGCCAGCAGTCGGGACAGTCCTTATGGCTACACCTTC CASSRDSPYGYTF
TRBJ1-1 TRBD1 TRBV6-2/TRBV6-3 . TGTGCCAGCAGCCAGCGGACAGGGGTCGGGGTAACTGAAGCTTTCTTT CASSQRTGVGVTEAFF
TRBJ1-6 TRBD1 TRBV4-1 . TGCGCCAGCAGCCAACCGCCGGGACAGGGTAGAAACTCTAATTCACCCCTCCACTTT CASSQPPGQGRNSNSPLHF
TRBJ2-1 . TRBV12-3/TRBV12-4 . TGTGCCAGCAGTCCGCGGGACAATGAGCAGTTCTTC CASSPRDNEQFF
TRBJ1-4 TRBD1 TRBV4-2 . TGTGCCAGCAGCCAAGAACCAGTACAGGGGCCCGCGACTAATGAAAAACTGTTTTTT CASSQEPVQGPATNEKLFF
TRBJ2-1 TRBD1 TRBV6-1 . TGTGCCAGCAGTGAGAACAGGGGATACAATGAGCAGTTCTTC CASSENRGYNEQFF